This T cell receptor beta chain was documented in a study of neurological immune-mediated disorders. Study outcomes and limitations: Phylogenetic grouping put 18 of 34 multiple sclerosis patients' repertoires into one related-CDR3 cluster, a possible signature.

This clonotype was counted ten times or more. What it recognizes is unknown. The V end was cut by 6 bases, the J end by 5 bases, with 8 bases between. This CDR3 is built from 12 residues. One entry per CDR3 protein, called by TCRdb with MiXCR from the 5' RACE reads. The table includes fewer than 85,000 distinct CDR3 sequences, about 5.2% detected once. The chain couples TRBV12-3 or TRBV12-4 to TRBJ2-1; weak D call: TRBD2 (6 bases). The material sequenced was PBMCs. This receptor was identified in a young woman with multiple sclerosis. The CDR3 protein is CASSGRDNEQFF. The CDR3 DNA follows: TGTGCCAGCAGCGGGAGAGACAATGAGCAGTTCTTC.